Listed below are T cell receptor beta chains from one sample, sequenced in a study of cytomegalovirus exposure and HLA in healthy donors. Data came from immunoSEQ multiplex PCR; TCRdb stores just in-frame clones and leaves some out. The table records about 83,000 clones, roughly 79% of them present only once. Source material: PBMCs. These TCRs come from a woman under 40 in good health and CMV-seronegative. Both conserved end residues are part of each CDR3. Fields, in order: D gene, V gene, clone size, J gene, CDR3 protein, CDR3 DNA. D genes are given only for firm matches. Clone size is shown for a subset of rows, as once, few, many or a class of expanded clone.

D: TRBD1
V: TRBV11-2
size: .
J: TRBJ2-7
CDR3: CASSLGRGQGFNEQYF
DNA: TGTGCCAGCAGCTTGGGGAGGGGACAGGGTTTCAACGAGCAGTACTTC

D: TRBD2
V: TRBV5-1
size: .
J: TRBJ2-7
CDR3: CASSLAGRANYEQYF
DNA: TGCGCCAGCAGCTTGGCCGGGAGGGCCAACTACGAGCAGTACTTC

D: .
V: TRBV5-1
size: .
J: TRBJ1-1
CDR3: CASSMSTGNTEAFF
DNA: TGCGCCAGCAGTATGAGCACAGGGAACACTGAAGCTTTCTTT

D: TRBD1
V: TRBV15
size: .
J: TRBJ1-1
CDR3: CATSGGAGGTEAFF
DNA: TGTGCCACCAGCGGAGGGGCAGGGGGAACTGAAGCTTTCTTT

D: TRBD1
V: TRBV2
size: few
J: TRBJ1-5
CDR3: CASSGTGVGYQPQHF
DNA: TGTGCCAGCAGTGGGACAGGAGTCGGCTATCAGCCCCAGCATTTT

D: .
V: TRBV5-4
size: .
J: TRBJ1-1
CDR3: CASSLTAGSTEAFF
DNA: TGTGCCAGCAGCTTAACGGCTGGGAGCACTGAAGCTTTCTTT

D: .
V: TRBV5-6
size: once
J: TRBJ1-2
CDR3: CASIIGQGWTNYGYTF
DNA: TGTGCCAGCATCATTGGACAAGGATGGACTAACTATGGCTACACCTTC

D: .
V: TRBV4-2
size: .
J: TRBJ1-5
CDR3: CASSQDWAGYQPQHF
DNA: TGTGCCAGCAGCCAAGATTGGGCAGGGTATCAGCCCCAGCATTTT

D: .
V: TRBV7-3
size: .
J: TRBJ2-3
CDR3: CASSSQSTDTQYF
DNA: TGTGCCAGCAGCTCCCAAAGCACAGATACGCAGTATTTT

D: .
V: TRBV28
size: once
J: TRBJ2-1
CDR3: CASSLLLSGYIEQFF
DNA: TGTGCCAGCAGTTTATTGCTATCGGGATACATCGAGCAGTTCTTC

D: .
V: TRBV20-1
size: .
J: TRBJ1-2
CDR3: CSAKPLYGYTF
DNA: TGCAGTGCTAAACCACTCTATGGCTACACCTTC

D: .
V: TRBV7-6
size: .
J: TRBJ2-1
CDR3: CASSLRGGGGNEQFF
DNA: TGTGCCAGCAGCTTACGGGGAGGAGGAGGAAATGAGCAGTTCTTC

D: .
V: TRBV21-1
size: .
J: TRBJ2-3
CDR3: CASSKGGTSGRIDAQYF
DNA: TGTGCCAGCAGCAAAGGGGGGACTAGCGGGAGGATAGATGCGCAGTATTTT

D: .
V: TRBV30
size: .
J: TRBJ2-7
CDR3: CAAGRGHTYEQYF
DNA: TGTGCCGCGGGCAGGGGTCATACCTACGAGCAGTACTTC

D: .
V: TRBV4-2
size: .
J: TRBJ2-7
CDR3: CASSQAAGANGEQYF
DNA: TGTGCCAGCAGCCAAGCGGCAGGGGCCAATGGCGAGCAGTACTTC

D: TRBD2
V: TRBV27
size: .
J: TRBJ2-3
CDR3: CASTRGGPGTDTQYF
DNA: TGTGCCAGCACCCGGGGAGGGCCGGGCACAGATACGCAGTATTTT

D: TRBD1
V: TRBV18
size: .
J: TRBJ2-7
CDR3: CASSRDSLSYEQYF
DNA: TGTGCCAGCTCCCGGGACAGCCTGTCCTACGAGCAGTACTTC

D: TRBD2
V: TRBV7-2
size: .
J: TRBJ2-1
CDR3: CASSLVAGANEQFF
DNA: TGTGCCAGCAGCTTAGTAGCGGGAGCCAATGAGCAGTTCTTC

D: TRBD1
V: TRBV28
size: .
J: TRBJ1-2
CDR3: CASSSPGGNNTF
DNA: TGTGCCAGCAGTTCGCCAGGGGGTAATAACACCTTC

D: .
V: TRBV28
size: .
J: TRBJ1-1
CDR3: CASSPNRATEAFF
DNA: TGTGCCAGCAGTCCGAACAGGGCCACTGAAGCTTTCTTT

D: .
V: TRBV2
size: .
J: TRBJ1-5
CDR3: CASSPDWGGDQPQHF
DNA: TGTGCCAGCAGCCCCGATTGGGGGGGCGATCAGCCCCAGCATTTT

D: TRBD2
V: TRBV29-1
size: once
J: TRBJ2-1
CDR3: CSVGVAGGSYNEQFF
DNA: TGCAGCGTTGGGGTTGCGGGAGGATCCTACAATGAGCAGTTCTTC

D: TRBD1
V: TRBV30
size: .
J: TRBJ1-2
CDR3: CAWERTGQGAGYTF
DNA: TGTGCCTGGGAACGTACGGGACAGGGGGCTGGCTACACCTTC

D: .
V: TRBV7-9
size: .
J: TRBJ2-4
CDR3: CASSQLEGFVAKNIQYF
DNA: TGTGCCAGCAGCCAATTGGAGGGATTTGTGGCCAAAAACATTCAGTACTTC

D: TRBD1
V: TRBV6-5
size: .
J: TRBJ1-5
CDR3: CASSSRGKTNQPQHF
DNA: TGTGCCAGCAGTTCCAGGGGGAAGACCAATCAGCCCCAGCATTTT

D: TRBD2
V: TRBV28
size: .
J: TRBJ2-1
CDR3: CASSWLAGTYNEQFF
DNA: TGTGCCAGCAGTTGGCTAGCGGGGACCTACAATGAGCAGTTCTTC

D: TRBD2
V: TRBV28
size: .
J: TRBJ2-7
CDR3: CASSLSVSGTIFYEQYF
DNA: TGTGCCAGCAGTTTATCAGTTAGCGGGACGATTTTCTACGAGCAGTACTTC

D: .
V: TRBV25-1
size: .
J: TRBJ1-4
CDR3: CASSELGPGANEKLFF
DNA: TGTGCCAGCAGTGAATTGGGGCCAGGGGCTAATGAAAAACTGTTTTTT

D: .
V: TRBV29-1
size: .
J: TRBJ1-2
CDR3: CSAHSPTVYGYTF
DNA: TGCAGCGCACACTCCCCGACAGTATATGGCTACACCTTC

D: .
V: TRBV15
size: .
J: TRBJ1-4
CDR3: CATSRSRNGATNEKLFF
DNA: TGTGCCACCAGCAGATCCCGAAACGGAGCGACTAATGAAAAACTGTTTTTT

D: TRBD2
V: TRBV6-5
size: .
J: TRBJ2-7
CDR3: CASATSGRGSYEQYF
DNA: TGTGCCAGCGCGACTAGCGGGAGAGGGTCCTACGAGCAGTACTTC

D: TRBD2
V: TRBV28
size: .
J: TRBJ2-1
CDR3: CASSPPSSGRVLYNEQFF
DNA: TGTGCCAGCAGTCCCCCGTCGAGCGGGAGGGTCCTCTACAATGAGCAGTTCTTC

D: .
V: TRBV7-6
size: .
J: TRBJ1-1
CDR3: CASSRRTSGTEAFF
DNA: TGTGCCAGCAGCCGCAGGACTTCGGGGACTGAAGCTTTCTTT

D: TRBD1
V: TRBV10-2
size: .
J: TRBJ2-7
CDR3: CASSELDRGAEQYF
DNA: TGCGCCAGCAGTGAGTTGGACAGGGGGGCCGAGCAGTACTTC

D: .
V: TRBV7-2
size: .
J: TRBJ1-3
CDR3: CASGRAGNTIYF
DNA: TGTGCCAGTGGCAGGGCCGGAAACACCATATATTTT

D: TRBD1
V: TRBV5-1
size: few
J: TRBJ1-2
CDR3: CASSLRQGEDGYTF
DNA: TGCGCCAGCAGCCTTCGACAGGGGGAGGACGGCTACACCTTC

D: TRBD1
V: TRBV7-8
size: .
J: TRBJ1-1
CDR3: CASSLRDRGNTEAFF
DNA: TGTGCCAGCAGCCTCCGGGACAGAGGAAACACTGAAGCTTTCTTT

D: .
V: TRBV28
size: .
J: TRBJ1-2
CDR3: CASSLVGTAYGYTF
DNA: TGTGCCAGCAGTTTAGTGGGGACTGCCTATGGCTACACCTTC

D: TRBD1
V: TRBV15
size: .
J: TRBJ1-2
CDR3: CATSPQDRGYVGGYTF
DNA: TGTGCCACCAGCCCTCAGGACAGGGGGTATGTGGGTGGCTACACCTTC

D: TRBD2
V: TRBV10-3
size: .
J: TRBJ2-5
CDR3: CAISEIPGLARESRQETQYF
DNA: TGTGCCATCAGTGAAATTCCGGGACTAGCGCGAGAGTCCCGGCAAGAGACCCAGTACTTC